The 29 T cell receptor beta chains below were found in one sample sequenced in a study of cytomegalovirus exposure and HLA in healthy donors. Primers included in the PCR were 60 Vbeta and 13 Jbeta primers. TCRdb keeps only in-frame clones here, not all; method: immunoSEQ multiplex PCR. The table lists hundreds of thousands of clones, around four fifths of them singletons. Source material: PBMCs. These receptors all come from a woman between 40 and 50 years old in good health and CMV-seronegative.

The rearrangement uses TRBV6-5 and TRBJ1-1; D is possibly TRBD1 (6 bases). This CDR3 comprises 13 residues. V was clipped by 6 bases and J by 1 base, with 9 bases between them. Germline CDR1 and CDR2: MNHEY and SVGAGI. The CDR3, as DNA: TGTGCCAGCAGGTCACAGGGGAACACTGAAGCTTTCTTT. This codes for CASRSQGNTEAFF.

This clone was counted a single time. This sequence joins TRBV5-1 and TRBJ2-7; a possible D gene is TRBD1 (6 bases). CDR1 is SGHRS and CDR2 is YFSETQ in the germline V gene. The CDR3 loop spans 14 amino acids. V dropped 4 bases and J dropped 0 bases, with 11 bases sitting between them. The CDR3 DNA follows: TGCGCCAGCAGCCCGGACAGAGTCTCCTACGAGCAGTACTTC. It codes for CASSPDRVSYEQYF.

The rearrangement uses TRBV6-6 and TRBJ1-2, with D hard to call. The CDR3 is made up of 12 amino acids. Germline CDR1 MNHNY, CDR2 SVGAGI (reference sequence). Trimming cost V 6 bases and J 0 bases, with 5 bases left between them. CDR3 region: CASRLANYGYTF. The CDR3 coding sequence is TGTGCCAGCAGGTTAGCTAACTATGGCTACACCTTC.

The rearrangement uses TRBV6-5 and TRBJ2-3, with 10 bases fitting TRBD1. Germline CDR1 and CDR2: MNHEY and SVGAGI. CDR3 length equals 16 residues. Trimming removed 4 bases from V and 4 bases from J; junction bases left unmatched: 8. CDR3 in amino acids: CASSLRDRGGADTQYF. The CDR3 nucleotides are TGTGCCAGCAGTTTACGGGACAGGGGAGGGGCAGATACGCAGTATTTT.

The chain has TRBV29-1 and TRBJ1-1, with 7 bases lining up with TRBD1. The CDR3 consists of 15 residues. V gave up 4 bases and J gave up 0 bases; unmatched junction bases: 8. Per germline, CDR1 SQVTM and CDR2 ANQGSEA. The DNA for the CDR3 is TGCAGCGTTGGGGAGGACAGGATATTGAACACTGAAGCTTTCTTT. Residues: CSVGEDRILNTEAFF.

This clone was detected only a few times. The V gene is TRBV2, the J gene TRBJ2-1; D possibly corresponds to TRBD1 (6 bases). V lost 3 bases to trimming and J lost 9 bases, with 18 bases between them. Germline values: CDR1 SNHLY, CDR2 FYNNEI. The CDR3 is 15 residues long. The CDR3 region is CASSEEAGVYSEQFF. The CDR3 coding sequence is TGTGCCAGCAGTGAGGAGGCAGGGGTGTATAGTGAGCAGTTCTTC.

This rearrangement joins TRBV27 to TRBJ2-7; D uncertain. This CDR3 comprises 15 residues. V dropped 0 bases and J dropped 4 bases, with 13 bases sitting between them. The V gene's germline CDR1 is MNHEY and CDR2 SMNVEV (reference sequence). CDR3 bases: TGTGCCAGCAGTTTATCCGGTGACACACAATACGAGCAGTACTTC. Translation gives CASSLSGDTQYEQYF.

The chain couples TRBV18 to TRBJ1-6; D is possibly TRBD1 (5 bases). V was clipped by 1 base and J by 7 bases, with 17 bases between them. The CDR3 spans 17 residues. Germline values: CDR1 KGHSH, CDR2 LQKENI. The CDR3 nucleotides read TGTGCCAGCTCACCACTTGGAGACAGTACAGGCAATTCACCCCTCCACTTT. Amino acid sequence: CASSPLGDSTGNSPLHF.

The chain joins TRBV13 to TRBJ1-3; TRBD1 matches 8 bases. Germline values: CDR1 PRHDT, CDR2 FYEKMQ (reference sequence). V lost 5 bases to trimming and J lost 5 bases; unmatched junction nucleotides: 5. The CDR3 sequence is 14 residues long. In DNA form, the CDR3 reads TGTGCCAGCAGCCCGAGGACAGGGCGAAACACCATATATTTT. This codes for CASSPRTGRNTIYF.

V gene TRBV7-9 combines with J gene TRBJ1-3, with 8 bases lining up with TRBD1. Germline V gene data show CDR1 as SEHNR and CDR2 as FQNEAQ (reference sequence). Trimming at V came to 0 bases and at J to 5 bases, leaving 3 bases not matched to a gene. The CDR3 length is 15 residues. In DNA, the CDR3 is TGTGCCAGCAGCTTAGCCGGACAGGGCAGAAACACCATATATTTT. It translates to CASSLAGQGRNTIYF.

V and J are TRBV14 and TRBJ1-4; 7 nucleotides align to TRBD1. V was pared by 3 bases and J by 10 bases, with 11 bases of the junction left unmatched. The germline gives CDR1 SGHDN, CDR2 FVKESK. The CDR3 spans 15 residues. CDR3 sequence reads: CASSQRTGSGVKLFF. The DNA of the CDR3 is TGTGCCAGCAGCCAGAGGACAGGAAGTGGAGTAAAACTGTTTTTT.

The V and J genes are TRBV2 and TRBJ1-1; TRBD1 matches 7 bases. The germline gives CDR1 SNHLY, CDR2 FYNNEI. This CDR3 contains 15 residues. With 4 bases clipped from V and 5 bases from J, the junction kept 10 bases outside the gene matches. The CDR3 region has the DNA TGTGCCAGCAGTGTTGACAGGGCCCATGGGACTGAAGCTTTCTTT. This codes for CASSVDRAHGTEAFF.

This chain connects TRBV11-2 to TRBJ1-6; 7 nucleotides line up with TRBD1. Unmatched junction bases numbered 10, after V lost 1 base and J lost 7 bases. The CDR3 has 17 residues. The germline CDR1 and CDR2 sequences are SGHAT and FQNNGV. CDR3 sequence (DNA): TGTGCCAGCAGCTTAGCACCGACAGGGCAGGGAAATTCACCCCTCCACTTT. It yields the protein CASSLAPTGQGNSPLHF.

CDR3 DNA: TGTGCCAGCAGGGATCTAGCGGGGGGAATCAATGAGCAGTTCTTC. Translating gives CASRDLAGGINEQFF. V and J are TRBV6-6 and TRBJ2-1; 11 nucleotides line up with TRBD2. Germline V CDR1 and CDR2: MNHNY, SVGAGI (reference sequence). J gave up 6 bases and V 6 bases, and 7 bases lay outside the gene matches. This CDR3 is 15 amino acids long.

The chain couples TRBV4-1 to TRBJ2-3; 9 bases agree with TRBD1. CDR1 MGHRA and CDR2 YSYEKL come from the germline V gene. V dropped 3 bases and J dropped 5; count of bases not matched to a gene: 6. The CDR3 runs 15 residues. CDR3 protein: CASSQGQGGLDTQYF. CDR3 coding DNA: TGCGCCAGCAGCCAGGGACAGGGTGGATTAGATACGCAGTATTTT.

This clone was seen only once. V is TRBV2 and J is TRBJ1-1; D is uncertain. This CDR3 region has 12 residues. With 6 bases removed from V and 6 bases from J, the gap between germline ends came to 11 bases. CDR1 is SNHLY, CDR2 FYNNEI, per germline. CDR3 nucleotides: TGTGCCAGCAGCTCGTCCTCCTCTGAAGCTTTCTTT. Protein sequence: CASSSSSSEAFF.

The genes are TRBV5-1 and TRBJ1-2, with TRBD1 as a possible D gene (5 bases). Germline V gives CDR1 SGHRS, CDR2 YFSETQ. The V and J ends lost 3 bases and 6 bases respectively, with 15 bases between them. This CDR3 region has 14 residues. As DNA, the CDR3 is TGCGCCAGCAGCTACGGGAGACCCAGGGATGGCTACACCTTC. It specifies CASSYGRPRDGYTF.

V usage is TRBV5-1 and J usage is TRBJ1-1; D might be TRBD1 (6 bases). The CDR3 is 14 residues long. Germline assignment: CDR1 SGHRS and CDR2 YFSETQ. Trimming took 4 bases from V and 4 from J, leaving 14 bases between them. CDR3 protein: CASSIRDIPTEAFF. CDR3 sequence (DNA): TGCGCCAGCAGCATACGGGACATCCCCACTGAAGCTTTCTTT.

The chain employs TRBV4-3 and TRBJ2-7; D may be TRBD1 (6 bases). Germline CDR1 is LGHNA and CDR2 is YSLEER. The CDR3 runs to 15 residues. Trimming took 3 bases from V and 2 from J, leaving 14 bases between them. CDR3 sequence (DNA): TGCGCCAGCAGCCAGACCCACAGGGCCCCCTACGAGCAGTACTTC. It translates to CASSQTHRAPYEQYF.

The chain recombines TRBV28 with TRBJ1-1; unclear D gene. CDR1 is MDHEN and CDR2 is SYDVKM in the germline V gene. V lost 4 bases and J lost 10, with 13 bases in between. The CDR3 length is 12 residues. CDR3: CASSYPRGRAFF. DNA for the CDR3: TGTGCCAGCAGTTACCCCCGGGGAAGAGCTTTCTTT.

This clone was seen a single time. CDR3 region: CASSGGRGLNGYTF. CDR3 nucleotides: TGTGCCAGCAGCGGGGGGCGGGGGCTGAATGGCTACACCTTC. The chain employs TRBV9 and TRBJ1-2, with D maybe TRBD1 (6 bases). The germline gives CDR1 SGDLS, CDR2 YYNGEE. The CDR3 runs 14 residues. Trimming took 3 bases from V and 6 from J, leaving 15 bases between them. Complete variable domain (other parts from reference TRBV9 and TRBJ1-2): DSGVTQTPKHLITATGQRVTLRCSPRSGDLSVYWYQQSLDQGLQFLIQYYNGEERAKGNILERFSAQQFPDLHSELNLSSLELGDSALYFCASSGGRGLNGYTFGSGTRLTVV.

This chain joins TRBV5-8 and TRBJ1-1; TRBD1 is a possible D gene (5 bases). CDR1 is SGHTS, CDR2 YDEGEE, per germline. The CDR3 spans 14 residues. V lost 4 bases and J 3 bases, leaving 13 bases between the germline ends. CDR3 coding DNA: TGTGCCAGCAGCCGCGGGGCCTTCGACACTGAAGCTTTCTTT. Encoded protein: CASSRGAFDTEAFF.

As concerns this clone: The germline gene is not matched at one end of the junction; a read error may be the cause. V usage is TRBV7-9 and J usage is TRBJ2-5, with TRBD1 identical over 8 bases. Germline V gene data show CDR1 as SEHNR and CDR2 as FQNEAQ (reference sequence). The CDR3 is 17 amino acids. As DNA, the CDR3 is TGTTCCAGCACCTCTTCACCTGGACAGGGTTTTCGAGAGACCCAGTACTTC. It encodes CSSTSSPGQGFRETQYF.

This chain joins TRBV7-2 and TRBJ1-2; D ambiguous. The CDR3 has 15 residues. V shed 5 bases and J shed 7 bases, with 20 bases lying between them. CDR1 SGHTA and CDR2 FQGNSA come from the germline V gene. The CDR3: CASSPTLAGLVGYTF. CDR3 nucleotides: TGTGCCAGCAGCCCCACCTTGGCGGGTTTGGTTGGCTACACCTTC.

This clone was found once. The chain employs TRBV2 and TRBJ2-7; D not resolved. Germline values: CDR1 SNHLY, CDR2 FYNNEI. Trimming took 3 bases from V and 2 from J, leaving 5 bases between them. This CDR3 has 12 amino acids. The CDR3 DNA reads as TGTGCCAGCAGTGATATAGCCTACGAGCAGTACTTC. Encoded protein: CASSDIAYEQYF.

In this sample, this clone turned up a few times. The gene calls are TRBV5-5 and TRBJ2-7, with D possibly matching TRBD1 (6 bases). The V gene's germline CDR1 is SGHKS and CDR2 YYEKEE (reference sequence). Trimming removed 2 bases from V and 2 bases from J, with 11 bases in between. The CDR3 spans 14 residues. The CDR3 reads CASSFYGGAYEQYF. The CDR3 nucleotides are TGTGCCAGCAGCTTTTATGGGGGCGCCTACGAGCAGTACTTC.

The table lists this clone with a few counts. The V and J genes are TRBV7-9 and TRBJ1-6; the D is unclear. V was shortened by 5 bases and J by 9 bases, with 14 bases between the two germline ends. CDR3 length equals 14 residues. Germline CDR1 SEHNR, CDR2 FQNEAQ (reference sequence). The CDR3 nucleotides read TGTGCCAGCAGCCCACACCCAGGATCTTCACCCCTCCACTTT. As protein: CASSPHPGSSPLHF.

The chain uses TRBV28 and TRBJ2-1, with D maybe TRBD1 (6 bases). This CDR3 comprises 14 residues. Trimming pared 7 bases from V and 5 bases from J, leaving 15 bases between. CDR1 and CDR2 from the germline V gene are MDHEN and SYDVKM. CDR3 DNA: TGTGCCAGCACAGTAAGAGGGGGAAACAATGAGCAGTTCTTC. Its protein is CASTVRGGNNEQFF.

As concerns this clone: The junction departs from the called germline gene at one end, perhaps through a read error. V gene TRBV7-9 combines with J gene TRBJ1-1, with 7 bases fitting TRBD1. Germline-derived CDR1 and CDR2 are SEHNR and FQNEAQ (reference sequence). This CDR3 has 17 amino acids. CDR3 nucleotide sequence: TGTTCCAGCAGCTTAAGGTTGGGACAGAGGATGAACACTGAAGCTTTCTTT. This gives the protein CSSSLRLGQRMNTEAFF.